Listed below are T cell receptor beta chains from one sample, sequenced in a study of PD-L1 blockade in urothelial cancer. Profiled with immunoSEQ multiplex PCR; TCRdb holds only in-frame clones, not every one. This sample has some 52,000 clones, with 75% found just once. Specimen: PBMCs, collected around atezolizumab (anti-PD-L1) treatment. All receptors derive from a man in his 70s with urothelial cancer. CDR3s include the opening cysteine and the closing phenylalanine or tryptophan. A D gene is named only where the DNA matches it firmly. Only some rows state a clone size, as once, few, many or a class for expanded clones.

V gene: TRBV4-1; clone size: NA; J gene: TRBJ2-3; D gene: TRBD2; CDR3 protein: CASSQPPGTSADTQYF; CDR3 DNA: TGCGCCAGCAGCCAACCTCCCGGGACTAGCGCAGATACGCAGTATTTT
V gene: TRBV27; clone size: few; J gene: TRBJ1-1; D gene: TRBD1; CDR3 protein: CASSLGQGINEAFF; CDR3 DNA: TGTGCCAGCAGTCTTGGACAGGGGATTAATGAAGCTTTCTTT
V gene: TRBV9; clone size: NA; J gene: TRBJ1-2; D gene: NA; CDR3 protein: CASSGGRILTYTF; CDR3 DNA: TGTGCCAGCAGCGGCGGGCGGATCCTAACCTACACCTTC
V gene: TRBV27; clone size: NA; J gene: TRBJ2-7; D gene: TRBD1; CDR3 protein: CASSPRGTVSYEQYF; CDR3 DNA: TGTGCCAGCAGTCCCAGGGGGACAGTGTCCTACGAGCAGTACTTC
V gene: TRBV29-1; clone size: NA; J gene: TRBJ2-3; D gene: TRBD2; CDR3 protein: CSVETGGPDTQYF; CDR3 DNA: TGCAGCGTTGAAACGGGAGGGCCAGATACGCAGTATTTT
V gene: TRBV7-2; clone size: NA; J gene: TRBJ1-5; D gene: NA; CDR3 protein: CASSLAFSNQPQHF; CDR3 DNA: TGTGCCAGCAGCTTAGCGTTTTCGAATCAGCCCCAGCATTTT
V gene: TRBV7-6; clone size: NA; J gene: TRBJ2-1; D gene: NA; CDR3 protein: CASSIISTAYNEQFF; CDR3 DNA: TGTGCCAGCAGTATAATTTCGACAGCCTACAATGAGCAGTTCTTC
V gene: TRBV7-8; clone size: NA; J gene: TRBJ2-1; D gene: NA; CDR3 protein: CASSPSRGEQFF; CDR3 DNA: TGTGCCAGCAGCCCTTCTAGGGGTGAGCAGTTCTTC
V gene: TRBV6-5; clone size: NA; J gene: TRBJ2-7; D gene: TRBD1; CDR3 protein: CASSATGGFGEQYF; CDR3 DNA: TGTGCCAGCAGTGCCACAGGGGGCTTTGGCGAGCAGTACTTC
V gene: TRBV11-2; clone size: NA; J gene: TRBJ2-1; D gene: NA; CDR3 protein: CASSSQTDRPHNEQFF; CDR3 DNA: TGTGCCAGCAGCTCGCAGACGGACAGACCCCACAATGAGCAGTTCTTC
V gene: TRBV6-1; clone size: NA; J gene: TRBJ1-1; D gene: NA; CDR3 protein: CASSELGAKTEAFF; CDR3 DNA: TGTGCCAGCAGTGAATTGGGGGCAAAAACTGAAGCTTTCTTT
V gene: TRBV18; clone size: NA; J gene: TRBJ1-5; D gene: NA; CDR3 protein: CASSPSNLRGSNQPQHF; CDR3 DNA: TGTGCCAGCTCACCCTCTAACCTAAGGGGGTCCAATCAGCCCCAGCATTTT
V gene: TRBV6-1; clone size: NA; J gene: TRBJ1-1; D gene: NA; CDR3 protein: CASRQYREGTEAFF; CDR3 DNA: TGTGCCAGCAGACAATACAGGGAAGGCACTGAAGCTTTCTTT
V gene: TRBV28; clone size: many; J gene: TRBJ2-5; D gene: NA; CDR3 protein: CASSYRPYRTKTQYF; CDR3 DNA: TGTGCCAGCAGTTATAGACCTTACAGGACGAAGACCCAGTACTTC
V gene: TRBV11-3; clone size: NA; J gene: TRBJ2-1; D gene: TRBD1; CDR3 protein: CASSSQGAFNEQFF; CDR3 DNA: TGTGCCAGCAGCTCCCAGGGGGCCTTCAATGAGCAGTTCTTC
V gene: TRBV9; clone size: NA; J gene: TRBJ2-3; D gene: NA; CDR3 protein: CASSVDSHSTDTQYF; CDR3 DNA: TGTGCCAGCAGCGTCGATAGTCATAGCACAGATACGCAGTATTTT
V gene: TRBV10-3; clone size: NA; J gene: TRBJ1-1; D gene: TRBD1; CDR3 protein: CAIRGTGLNTEAFF; CDR3 DNA: TGTGCCATCAGAGGGACAGGGTTGAACACTGAAGCTTTCTTT
V gene: TRBV4-3; clone size: once; J gene: TRBJ1-5; D gene: NA; CDR3 protein: CASSQDRAGSNQPQHF; CDR3 DNA: TGCGCCAGCAGCCAAGATCGCGCGGGGAGCAATCAGCCCCAGCATTTT
V gene: TRBV7-2; clone size: once; J gene: TRBJ1-4; D gene: NA; CDR3 protein: CASSLDPGRGNEKLFF; CDR3 DNA: TGTGCCAGCAGCTTAGACCCCGGACGGGGAAATGAAAAACTGTTTTTT
V gene: TRBV25-1; clone size: NA; J gene: TRBJ2-7; D gene: NA; CDR3 protein: CASSEAGRSRYEQYF; CDR3 DNA: TGTGCCAGCAGTGAAGCGGGGAGGTCCCGCTACGAGCAGTACTTC
V gene: TRBV9; clone size: once; J gene: TRBJ2-2; D gene: NA; CDR3 protein: CASSVAVLGELFF; CDR3 DNA: TGTGCCAGCAGCGTAGCGGTCCTGGGGGAGCTGTTTTTT
V gene: TRBV14; clone size: NA; J gene: TRBJ2-5; D gene: TRBD1; CDR3 protein: CASSQAGQTLQYF; CDR3 DNA: TGTGCCAGCAGCCAAGCGGGACAGACTTTACAGTACTTC
V gene: TRBV18; clone size: NA; J gene: TRBJ1-2; D gene: NA; CDR3 protein: CASSPTVNYGYTF; CDR3 DNA: TGTGCCAGCTCACCCACGGTTAACTATGGCTACACCTTC
V gene: TRBV10-3; clone size: many; J gene: TRBJ1-2; D gene: TRBD1; CDR3 protein: CAISFLGGGGNGYTF; CDR3 DNA: TGTGCCATCAGTTTCCTAGGGGGCGGCGGGAATGGCTACACCTTC
V gene: TRBV11-1; clone size: NA; J gene: TRBJ2-5; D gene: NA; CDR3 protein: CASSLGGQRETQYF; CDR3 DNA: TGTGCCAGCAGCTTAGGAGGACAGCGAGAGACCCAGTACTTC
V gene: TRBV5-1; clone size: once; J gene: TRBJ2-5; D gene: NA; CDR3 protein: CASSAPEGTETQYF; CDR3 DNA: TGCGCCAGCAGCGCACCCGAGGGCACGGAGACCCAGTACTTC
V gene: TRBV28; clone size: NA; J gene: TRBJ1-2; D gene: NA; CDR3 protein: CASSLPQNYGYTF; CDR3 DNA: TGTGCCAGCAGTTTACCCCAGAACTATGGCTACACCTTC
V gene: TRBV29-1; clone size: few; J gene: TRBJ2-3; D gene: TRBD1; CDR3 protein: CSVARDRVTDTQYF; CDR3 DNA: TGCAGCGTTGCCCGGGACAGGGTCACAGATACGCAGTATTTT
V gene: TRBV29-1; clone size: NA; J gene: TRBJ2-7; D gene: TRBD2; CDR3 protein: CSVQKGLAGYEQYF; CDR3 DNA: TGCAGCGTCCAAAAAGGGCTAGCGGGCTACGAGCAGTACTTC
V gene: TRBV13; clone size: NA; J gene: TRBJ1-2; D gene: NA; CDR3 protein: CASSLVGVGYTF; CDR3 DNA: TGTGCCAGCAGCTTAGTAGGGGTGGGCTACACCTTC
V gene: TRBV9; clone size: NA; J gene: TRBJ1-2; D gene: TRBD1; CDR3 protein: CASSVTAGGRDGYTF; CDR3 DNA: TGTGCCAGCAGCGTGACGGCAGGGGGTAGGGATGGCTACACCTTC
V gene: TRBV27; clone size: NA; J gene: TRBJ1-5; D gene: TRBD1; CDR3 protein: CASSQSYPGQGTSNQPQHF; CDR3 DNA: TGTGCCAGCAGCCAATCCTATCCGGGACAGGGGACGAGCAATCAGCCCCAGCATTTT
V gene: TRBV5-8; clone size: NA; J gene: TRBJ2-3; D gene: NA; CDR3 protein: CASSRGQITDTQYF; CDR3 DNA: TGTGCCAGCAGCCGAGGACAGATCACAGATACGCAGTATTTT
V gene: TRBV19; clone size: NA; J gene: TRBJ2-2; D gene: TRBD2; CDR3 protein: CASQWRGGNTGELFF; CDR3 DNA: TGTGCCAGTCAGTGGCGGGGGGGGAACACCGGGGAGCTGTTTTTT
V gene: TRBV28; clone size: NA; J gene: TRBJ1-1; D gene: NA; CDR3 protein: CASSLTGGQPEAFF; CDR3 DNA: TGTGCCAGCAGTTTAACGGGGGGCCAGCCTGAAGCTTTCTTT
V gene: TRBV6-6; clone size: once; J gene: TRBJ1-5; D gene: TRBD1; CDR3 protein: CASSQTGGAGQPQHF; CDR3 DNA: TGTGCCAGCAGTCAGACAGGGGGCGCGGGTCAGCCCCAGCATTTT
V gene: TRBV7-9; clone size: NA; J gene: TRBJ2-7; D gene: NA; CDR3 protein: CASSFGPEGEQYF; CDR3 DNA: TGTGCCAGCAGCTTCGGACCGGAGGGCGAGCAGTACTTC
V gene: TRBV7-6; clone size: NA; J gene: TRBJ1-6; D gene: NA; CDR3 protein: CASSPRALNSPLHF; CDR3 DNA: TGTGCCAGCAGCCCGCGGGCCCTGAATTCACCCCTCCACTTT
V gene: TRBV6-1; clone size: NA; J gene: TRBJ2-2; D gene: NA; CDR3 protein: CATSPVRPGELFF; CDR3 DNA: TGTGCCACCTCTCCCGTGAGGCCCGGGGAGCTGTTTTTT
V gene: TRBV7-8; clone size: once; J gene: TRBJ2-5; D gene: TRBD2; CDR3 protein: CASSLRHGRLAGNKETQYF; CDR3 DNA: TGTGCCAGCAGCTTACGCCATGGTAGGCTAGCGGGTAACAAAGAGACCCAGTACTTC
V gene: TRBV15; clone size: NA; J gene: TRBJ2-6; D gene: NA; CDR3 protein: CATSRRQGGVSGANVLTF; CDR3 DNA: TGTGCCACCAGCAGGCGGCAGGGTGGGGTCTCTGGGGCCAACGTCCTGACTTTC
V gene: TRBV6-5; clone size: once; J gene: TRBJ2-2; D gene: TRBD2; CDR3 protein: CASSYSGLAGELFF; CDR3 DNA: TGTGCCAGCAGTTACTCCGGACTAGCCGGGGAGCTGTTTTTT
V gene: TRBV27; clone size: NA; J gene: TRBJ1-6; D gene: NA; CDR3 protein: CASSFGRSSYNSPLHF; CDR3 DNA: TGTGCCAGCAGTTTCGGTCGAAGCTCCTATAATTCACCCCTCCACTTT
V gene: TRBV11-3; clone size: NA; J gene: TRBJ2-7; D gene: TRBD2; CDR3 protein: CASSSRSGPSREQYF; CDR3 DNA: TGTGCCAGCAGCTCGCGTAGCGGGCCCTCTAGGGAGCAGTACTTC